Following are 20 T cell receptor beta chains from one sample sequenced in a study of T-cell memory formation after mild COVID-19. TCRdb independently ran MiXCR on the 5' RACE reads; one entry per CDR3 protein. The profile covers hundreds of thousands of distinct CDR3 sequences, with less than 25% appearing a single time and roughly 9.1% taken by the ten largest. The sample consisted of PBMCs or a T cell subset sorted from them (not recorded which). The receptor source for this set is an adult woman who had mild COVID-19 (a few samples of this study predate the infection). Cell type and time point are not known.

There are a few counts of this clonotype. This chain joins TRBV9 and TRBJ2-3; TRBD2 agrees at 9 bases. The CDR3 is 18 amino acids. The ends lost 3 bases at V and 2 bases at J; junction bases unmatched: 13. Germline CDR1 is SGDLS and CDR2 is YYNGEE. The CDR3 protein is CASSDGHVTSGYTDTQYF. In DNA form, the CDR3 reads TGTGCCAGCAGCGACGGGCACGTGACTAGCGGTTACACAGATACGCAGTATTTT.

The rearrangement joins TRBV7-6 to TRBJ2-7; no definite D call. The ends were cut back, 4 bases at V and 5 bases at J, with 15 bases in the middle. CDR3 length equals 14 residues. Per the germline V gene, CDR1 is SGHVS and CDR2 is FNYEAQ. This CDR3 is CASSSHLGSDEQYF. The CDR3 DNA follows: TGTGCCAGCAGCTCACACTTGGGATCCGACGAGCAGTACTTC.

J is TRBJ2-1 and V is TRBV5-1, with 12 bases that match TRBD2. Per germline, CDR1 SGHRS and CDR2 YFSETQ. V shed 0 bases and J 8 bases; nucleotides not matched to a gene: 3. The CDR3 is made up of 15 amino acids. CDR3 in DNA: TGCGCCAGCAGCTTGGCGGGACTAGCGGGCGATGAGCAGTTCTTC. Translating it yields CASSLAGLAGDEQFF.

The J gene is TRBJ1-1, the V gene TRBV10-3; 9 bases map to TRBD1. This CDR3 is built from 16 residues. Losses at the gene ends were 2 bases for V and 1 base for J; bases not matched to a gene: 5. The germline V gene encodes CDR1 ENHRY and CDR2 SYGVKD. The CDR3 reads CAISELGQGTNTEAFF. The DNA of the CDR3 is TGTGCCATCAGTGAGCTGGGACAGGGAACGAACACTGAAGCTTTCTTT.

This clonotype was counted at least ten times. The chain employs TRBV20-1 and TRBJ2-1; no clear D. The CDR3 consists of 13 residues. V gave up 3 bases and J gave up 0 bases, with 6 bases separating them. From germline, CDR1 is DFQATT and CDR2 SNEGSKA (reference sequence). CDR3 loop: CSARASSYNEQFF. The CDR3 DNA follows: TGCAGTGCTAGGGCCAGCTCCTACAATGAGCAGTTCTTC.

The chain is built from TRBV5-5 and TRBJ1-2, with D possibly being TRBD1 (5 bases). Trimming took off 0 bases at V and 8 bases at J, with 17 bases between the two ends. The CDR3 is 15 amino acids. The germline V gene has CDR1 SGHKS and CDR2 YYEKEE (reference sequence). CDR3 nucleotide sequence: TGTGCCAGCAGCTTGGGTCATACAGGTGACTTGGGCTACACCTTC. Translation gives CASSLGHTGDLGYTF.

The sample holds a few counts of this clonotype. The chain has TRBV10-3 and TRBJ2-1; D perhaps matches TRBD2 (7 bases). V lost 3 bases and J 6 bases, leaving 24 bases between the germline ends. The germline V gene has CDR1 ENHRY and CDR2 SYGVKD. CDR3 length: 18 residues. CDR3 region: CAISDPSGGRGPRNEQFF. CDR3 bases: TGTGCCATCAGTGACCCCTCGGGGGGCAGGGGACCCCGCAATGAGCAGTTCTTC.

V and J are TRBV24-1 and TRBJ2-1; TRBD2 aligns across 12 bases. Looked up from germline, CDR1 is KGHDR and CDR2 is SFDVKD. The CDR3 is 15 amino acids. J lost 10 bases, V lost 2 bases, and 5 bases had no gene match. The chain's CDR3 is CATSDSTSGRGEQFF. CDR3 bases: TGTGCCACCAGTGATTCGACTAGCGGGAGAGGAGAGCAGTTCTTC.

The rearrangement links TRBV18 to TRBJ1-1; 7 positions match TRBD1. J lost 5 bases, V lost 0 bases, and 9 bases had no gene match. CDR1 is KGHSH and CDR2 is LQKENI in the germline V gene. This CDR3 spans 16 amino acids. The CDR3 reads CASSPPVAGGGTEAFF. The CDR3 DNA reads as TGTGCCAGCTCACCACCGGTGGCAGGGGGTGGGACTGAAGCTTTCTTT.

This clonotype was seen a handful of times. CDR3 sequence (DNA): TGTGCCAGCAGCTTACCCCGGAGGCCCCAGCATTTT. Its translation is CASSLPRRPQHF. The rearrangement links TRBV7-9 to TRBJ1-5; D ambiguous. Trimming left V 2 bases short and J 9 bases short, with 8 bases between. Germline-derived CDR1 and CDR2 are SEHNR and FQNEAQ (reference sequence). The CDR3 covers 12 residues.

This clonotype was counted only a few times. The rearrangement joins TRBV12-3 or TRBV12-4 to TRBJ2-1; 7 bases are shared with TRBD2. The CDR3 length is 12 residues. Trimming cost V 11 bases and J 5 bases; bases outside gene matches: 6. The CDR3 DNA is TGTGCCGTCCAGGGACTAAACAATGAGCAGTTCTTC. This sequence encodes CAVQGLNNEQFF.

This clonotype was counted only a few times. The chain joins TRBV7-2 to TRBJ2-7; D remains unclear. Germline values: CDR1 SGHTA, CDR2 FQGNSA. Trimming pared 4 bases from V and 2 bases from J, leaving 9 bases between. This CDR3 has 13 residues. The CDR3 loop is CASSSSGPYEQYF. The CDR3 DNA is TGTGCCAGCAGCTCGTCCGGGCCCTACGAGCAGTACTTC. Combining the CDR3 with reference TRBV7-2 and TRBJ2-7 gives the whole variable domain GAGVSQSPSNKVTEKGKDVELRCDPISGHTALYWYRQSLGQGLEFLIYFQGNSAPDKSGLPSDRFSAERTGGSVSTLTIQRTQQEDSAVYLCASSSSGPYEQYFGPGTRLTVT.

The rearrangement joins TRBV5-1 to TRBJ1-2; tentative D call: TRBD1 (5 bases). V was trimmed by 1 base and J by 4 bases, leaving 11 bases between them. This CDR3 spans 14 amino acids. CDR1 and CDR2 from the germline V gene are SGHRS and YFSETQ. DNA for the CDR3: TGCGCCAGCAGCTTGACGATGCAGGGCTATGGCTACACCTTC. Its translation: CASSLTMQGYGYTF.

This clonotype was counted only a few times. J is TRBJ2-3 and V is TRBV5-4; 10 positions agree with TRBD2. V was pared by 5 bases and J by 0 bases, with 3 bases of the junction left unmatched. This CDR3 is built from 15 residues. Germline CDR1 is SGHNT and CDR2 is YYREEE (reference sequence). CDR3 in amino acids: CASRMTSGSTDTQYF. The CDR3 nucleotides read TGTGCCAGCAGAATGACTAGCGGGAGCACAGATACGCAGTATTTT. Complete variable domain (other parts from reference TRBV5-4 and TRBJ2-3): ETGVTQSPTHLIKTRGQQVTLRCSSQSGHNTVSWYQQALGQGPQFIFQYYREEENGRGNFPPRFSGLQFPNYSSELNVNALELDDSALYLCASRMTSGSTDTQYFGPGTRLTVL.

This clonotype turned up a few times. The chain combines TRBV7-3 with TRBJ2-1; possible D gene TRBD1, 6 bases. Germline V lookup: CDR1 SGHTA, CDR2 FQGTGA. The CDR3 has 15 residues. V lost 5 bases, J lost 0 bases, and 11 bases lay in between. The CDR3 loop reads CASSPKGGSYNEQFF. CDR3 DNA: TGTGCCAGCAGCCCGAAAGGGGGCTCCTACAATGAGCAGTTCTTC.

This chain uses TRBV7-3 with TRBJ2-1; 8 nucleotides line up with TRBD2. V lost 4 bases, J lost 3 bases, and 8 bases stayed unmatched. From germline, CDR1 is SGHTA and CDR2 FQGTGA. This CDR3 comprises 16 residues. For the CDR3, the DNA is TGTGCCAGCAGCTCCCCCGGGGGGGCTGGCTACAATGAGCAGTTCTTC. It encodes CASSSPGGAGYNEQFF.

A few counts support this clonotype. The chain couples TRBV6-6 to TRBJ2-7, with TRBD1 matching 9 bases. The CDR3 spans 17 residues. The V gene's germline CDR1 is MNHNY and CDR2 SVGAGI (reference sequence). The V and J ends lost 3 bases and 6 bases, in that order; junction bases with no gene match: 15. The CDR3 sequence: CASSYSPPGQGGTEQYF. In nucleotides, the CDR3 is TGTGCCAGCAGTTATTCCCCTCCGGGACAGGGAGGAACCGAGCAGTACTTC.

This clonotype occurred a few times. The V call is TRBV20-1, the J call TRBJ1-1; 7 bases fit TRBD1. The junction had 14 bases not matched to a gene; V was cut back by 3 bases and J by 10 bases. The CDR3 consists of 14 residues. The germline gives CDR1 DFQATT, CDR2 SNEGSKA (reference sequence). CDR3 DNA sequence: TGCAGTGCTAGCTGGGACAGCCGAACAGGGTTAGCTTTCTTT. This sequence encodes CSASWDSRTGLAFF.

The V call is TRBV19, the J call TRBJ2-1; D is ambiguous. Between the trimmed V and J ends, which lost 3 bases and 7 bases, there was a span of 10 bases. Germline loops: CDR1 LNHDA, CDR2 SQIVND (reference sequence). This CDR3 comprises 13 residues. The CDR3 DNA sequence: TGTGCCAGTAGTATCGATCTGAGGAATGAGCAGTTCTTC. Translating gives CASSIDLRNEQFF.

This clonotype was counted a few times. This chain connects TRBV7-8 to TRBJ1-5, with 7 bases lining up with TRBD1. V dropped 10 bases and J dropped 4; count of bases not matched to a gene: 16. This CDR3 comprises 16 residues. Germline V gene sequence: CDR1 SGHVS, CDR2 FQNEAQ. CDR3 residues: CATQPYRGKGNQPQHF. CDR3 bases: TGTGCCACTCAACCCTACAGGGGAAAGGGGAATCAGCCCCAGCATTTT.